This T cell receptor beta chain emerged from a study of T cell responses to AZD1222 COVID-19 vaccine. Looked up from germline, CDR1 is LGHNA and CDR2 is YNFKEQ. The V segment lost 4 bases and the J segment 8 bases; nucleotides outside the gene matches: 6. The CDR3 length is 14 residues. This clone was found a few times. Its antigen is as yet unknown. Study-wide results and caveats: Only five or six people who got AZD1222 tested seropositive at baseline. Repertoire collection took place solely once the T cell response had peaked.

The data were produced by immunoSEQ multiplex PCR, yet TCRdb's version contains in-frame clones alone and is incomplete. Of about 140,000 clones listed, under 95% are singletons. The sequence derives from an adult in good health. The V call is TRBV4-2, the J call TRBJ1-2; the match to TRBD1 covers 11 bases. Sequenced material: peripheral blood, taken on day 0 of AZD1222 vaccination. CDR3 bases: TGTGCCAGCAGCCCCCGGGACAGGGGGGCCGGCTACACCTTC. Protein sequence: CASSPRDRGAGYTF.